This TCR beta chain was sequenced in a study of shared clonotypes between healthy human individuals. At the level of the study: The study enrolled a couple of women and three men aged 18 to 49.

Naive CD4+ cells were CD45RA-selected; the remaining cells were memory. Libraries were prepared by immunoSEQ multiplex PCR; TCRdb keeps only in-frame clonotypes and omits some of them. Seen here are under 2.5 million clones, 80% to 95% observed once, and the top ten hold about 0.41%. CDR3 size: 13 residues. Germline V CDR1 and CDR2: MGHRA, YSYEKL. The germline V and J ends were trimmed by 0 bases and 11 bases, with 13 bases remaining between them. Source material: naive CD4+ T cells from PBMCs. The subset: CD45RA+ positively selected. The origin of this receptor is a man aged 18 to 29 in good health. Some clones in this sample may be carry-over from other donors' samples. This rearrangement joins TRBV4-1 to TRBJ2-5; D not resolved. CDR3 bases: TGCGCCAGCAGCCAAGACCGCCAGCGAAAGCAGTACTTC. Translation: CASSQDRQRKQYF.